What follows is one TCR beta chain and its context. The data originate from a study of CD8 T cells in Susac syndrome. Reverse transcription used about 0.45 to 1 ug RNA and random hexamers. TCRdb called the immunoSEQ multiplex PCR reads again in MiXCR, with one record for every CDR3 protein. The sample holds about 130,000 distinct CDR3 sequences, less than 95% seen once. V lost 5 bases, J lost 7 bases, and 7 bases stayed unmatched. CDR3 length: 14 amino acids. Germline assignment: CDR1 MNHEY and CDR2 SVGEGT. The sequenced sample consisted of CD4+ T cells from PBMCs. This chain connects TRBV6-2 or TRBV6-3 to TRBJ1-5; 8 nucleotides match TRBD1. The sequence was obtained from a human donor with multiple sclerosis. The CDR3 DNA sequence: TGTGCCAGCAGTGACAGGGGCGCGAGACAGCCCCAGCATTTT. This codes for CASSDRGARQPQHF.